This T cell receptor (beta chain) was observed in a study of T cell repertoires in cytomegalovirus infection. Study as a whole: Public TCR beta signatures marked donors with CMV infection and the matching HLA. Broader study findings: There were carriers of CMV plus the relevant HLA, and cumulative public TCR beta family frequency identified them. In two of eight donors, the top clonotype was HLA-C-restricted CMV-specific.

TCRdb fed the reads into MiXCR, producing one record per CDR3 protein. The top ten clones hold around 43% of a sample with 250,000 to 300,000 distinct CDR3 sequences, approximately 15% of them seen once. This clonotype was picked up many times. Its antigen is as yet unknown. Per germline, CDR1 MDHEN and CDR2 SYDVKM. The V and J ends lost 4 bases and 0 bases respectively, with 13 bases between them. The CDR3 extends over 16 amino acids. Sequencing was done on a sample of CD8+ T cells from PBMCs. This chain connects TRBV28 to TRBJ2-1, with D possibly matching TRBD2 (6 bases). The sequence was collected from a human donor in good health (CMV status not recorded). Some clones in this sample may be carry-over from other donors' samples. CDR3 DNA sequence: TGTGCCAGCAGTTCTACCCGGCGGGACTCCTACAATGAGCAGTTCTTC. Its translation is CASSSTRRDSYNEQFF. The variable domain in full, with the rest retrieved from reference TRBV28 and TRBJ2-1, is DVKVTQSSRYLVKRTGEKVFLECVQDMDHENMFWYRQDPGLGLRLIYFSYDVKMKEKGDIPEGYSVSREKKERFSLILESASTNQTSMYLCASSSTRRDSYNEQFFGPGTRLTVL.